These 9 T cell receptor beta chains were sequenced from one sample in a study of T cells in tuberculosis. Clones were sequenced by immunoSEQ multiplex PCR, and TCRdb holds only the in-frame ones, with some missing. Among about 25,000 clones listed, approximately 92% were seen once. Sequencing used PBMCs. The receptors were gathered from a donor between 5 and 29 years old with latent tuberculosis or without tuberculosis infection. Some clones in this sample may be carry-over from other donors' samples.

The V and J genes are TRBV6-9 and TRBJ1-5; maybe TRBD1 (6 bases). Trimming shortened V by 5 bases and J by 3 bases, and 11 bases separated the two germline ends. The CDR3 has 14 amino acids. Germline CDR1 reads MNHGY; CDR2 reads SVAAGI. As DNA, the CDR3 is TGTGCCAGCAGTCTGACAGGACCCAATCAGCCCCAGCATTTT. This translates into CASSLTGPNQPQHF.

To note about this clone: The sample carries other DNA sequences with the same CDR3. The CDR3 sequence: CASSLDRGSNYEQYF. The CDR3 DNA reads as TGCGCCAGCAGCTTGGACAGAGGGTCCAACTACGAGCAGTACTTC. J is TRBJ2-7 and V is TRBV5-1; TRBD2 might be the D (5 bases). Trimming pared 0 bases from V and 3 bases from J, leaving 13 bases between. Per germline, CDR1 SGHRS and CDR2 YFSETQ. The CDR3 length is 15 residues.

V usage is TRBV6-5 and J usage is TRBJ1-2, with 9 bases fitting TRBD1. CDR1 is MNHEY and CDR2 is SVGAGI in the germline V gene. Trimming took 7 bases from V and 8 from J; bases not matched to a gene: 11. The length of the CDR3 is 14 residues. In DNA form, the CDR3 reads TGTGCCAGCAATCCCGGACAGGGGATGCGAGGCTACACCTTC. Protein sequence: CASNPGQGMRGYTF.

This sequence joins TRBV30 and TRBJ2-2, with D possibly being TRBD2 (5 bases). V shed 4 bases and J shed 4 bases, with 13 bases lying between them. Germline lookup yields CDR1 GTSNPN and CDR2 SVGIG (reference sequence). CDR3 size: 14 residues. The CDR3 DNA reads TGTGCCTGGATCGGGGTTTTCGGCACCGGGGAGCTGTTTTTT. This sequence encodes CAWIGVFGTGELFF.

The chain uses TRBV4-3 and TRBJ2-3, with TRBD2 identical over 9 bases. The CDR3 runs to 17 residues. The V gene's germline CDR1 is LGHNA and CDR2 YSLEER. V shed 4 bases and J 0 bases; nucleotides not matched to a gene: 8. The CDR3 DNA is TGCGCCAGCAGCCCGAAGCCTAGCGGGGATAGCACAGATACGCAGTATTTT. It yields the protein CASSPKPSGDSTDTQYF.

The chain links TRBV5-4 to TRBJ2-1; D gene uncertain. This CDR3 is built from 14 residues. V was shortened by 0 bases and J by 8 bases, with 12 bases between the two germline ends. Germline values: CDR1 SGHNT, CDR2 YYREEE (reference sequence). The CDR3 DNA follows: TGTGCCAGCAGCTTGGCGGTACCCCCGTATGAGCAGTTCTTC. Translated, it gives CASSLAVPPYEQFF. Full variable domain (remainder filled in from reference TRBV5-4 and TRBJ2-1): ETGVTQSPTHLIKTRGQQVTLRCSSQSGHNTVSWYQQALGQGPQFIFQYYREEENGRGNFPPRFSGLQFPNYSSELNVNALELDDSALYLCASSLAVPPYEQFFGPGTRLTVL.

This sequence joins TRBV27 and TRBJ1-6, with a possible D match to TRBD1 (5 bases). CDR1 and CDR2 (germline): MNHEY, SMNVEV (reference sequence). Trimming removed 4 bases from V and 5 bases from J, with 15 bases in between. The CDR3 loop spans 16 amino acids. The CDR3 region is CASSSGRGEDNSPLHF. Here the CDR3 DNA reads TGTGCCAGCAGTTCCGGTCGGGGGGAGGATAATTCACCCCTCCACTTT.

The V gene is TRBV27, the J gene TRBJ1-4; D possibly corresponds to TRBD1 (6 bases). Trimming took off 3 bases at V and 10 bases at J, with 30 bases between the two ends. Germline V gene data show CDR1 as MNHEY and CDR2 as SMNVEV (reference sequence). The CDR3 has 19 amino acids. In DNA, the CDR3 is TGTGCCAGCAGTTTTTTTGGTTACGAGCGGGACACGGTTAGCGGAAAACTGTTTTTT. Encoded protein: CASSFFGYERDTVSGKLFF.

The CDR3 here is CASSPVAGFFGQETQYF. CDR3 in DNA: TGTGCCAGCAGCCCCGTTGCGGGGTTCTTTGGGCAAGAGACCCAGTACTTC. The chain has TRBV25-1 and TRBJ2-5; a possible D gene is TRBD2 (6 bases). The germline CDR1 and CDR2 sequences are MGHDK and SYGVNS. CDR3 size: 17 residues. V was clipped by 6 bases and J by 2 bases, with 22 bases between them.